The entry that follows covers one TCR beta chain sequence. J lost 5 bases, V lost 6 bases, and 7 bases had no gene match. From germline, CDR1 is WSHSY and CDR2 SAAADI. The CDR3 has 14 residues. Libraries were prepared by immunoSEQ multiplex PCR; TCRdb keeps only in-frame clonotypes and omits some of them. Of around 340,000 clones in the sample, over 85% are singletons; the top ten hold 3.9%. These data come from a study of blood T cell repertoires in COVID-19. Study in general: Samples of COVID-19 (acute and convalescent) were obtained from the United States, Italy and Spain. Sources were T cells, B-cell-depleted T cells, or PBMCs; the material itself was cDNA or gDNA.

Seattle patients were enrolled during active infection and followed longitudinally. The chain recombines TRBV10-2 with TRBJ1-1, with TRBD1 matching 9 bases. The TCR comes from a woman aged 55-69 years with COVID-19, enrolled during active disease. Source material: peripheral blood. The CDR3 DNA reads TGCGCCAGCAGCAGGACAGGGGTAGGAACTGAAGCTTTCTTT. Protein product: CASSRTGVGTEAFF.